Presented here are 18 T cell receptor beta chains from one specimen sequenced in a study of blood T cell repertoires in COVID-19. Assay: immunoSEQ multiplex PCR; the TCRdb copy retains only in-frame clones and omits some. The sample has 220,000 or so clones; roughly 80% are singletons. Sequenced material: peripheral blood. Source of these receptors: a woman in her fifties or sixties who had recovered from COVID-19.

The chain combines TRBV11-1 with TRBJ1-1, with a weak D call TRBD1 (6 bases). Germline V gene data show CDR1 as SGHAT and CDR2 as FQDESV (reference sequence). Trimming left V 5 bases short and J 1 base short, with 17 bases between. CDR3 length: 16 amino acids. CDR3 nucleotide sequence: TGTGCCAGCAGCCCTACTAGGGGGGGCTCGAACACTGAAGCTTTCTTT. Residues: CASSPTRGGSNTEAFF.

For this clone: Additional DNA sequences in this sample encode the identical CDR3. This chain uses TRBV7-9 with TRBJ2-7, with TRBD2 identical over 11 bases. V lost 5 bases, J lost 2 bases, and 5 bases stayed unmatched. From germline, CDR1 is SEHNR and CDR2 FQNEAQ (reference sequence). The CDR3 length is 15 residues. Here the CDR3 reads CASSPRTSGPYEQYF. CDR3 DNA sequence: TGTGCCAGCAGCCCTAGGACTAGCGGGCCCTACGAGCAGTACTTC.

The chain recombines TRBV10-1 with TRBJ2-1; 8 positions agree with TRBD1. The CDR3 has 15 residues. Trimming took 1 base from V and 8 from J; bases not matched to a gene: 7. The germline V gene encodes CDR1 WNHNN and CDR2 SYGVQD (reference sequence). The CDR3 sequence: CASSELDRGRDEQFF. The CDR3 DNA follows: TGCGCCAGCAGTGAGTTAGACAGGGGTAGGGATGAGCAGTTCTTC.

Points on this clone: A clone one base away is much larger, so this may be a read error. The chain uses TRBV7-9 and TRBJ2-3, with unresolved D. V was cut by 2 bases and J by 6 bases, with 9 bases left in between. The V gene's germline CDR1 is SEHNR and CDR2 FQNEAQ (reference sequence). The CDR3 runs 13 residues. The CDR3 DNA follows: TGTGCCAGCAGCTTAAACCCCGCGGATACGCAGTATTTT. Protein: CASSLNPADTQYF.

V is TRBV15 and J is TRBJ2-1; D might be TRBD2 (5 bases). Germline CDR1 and CDR2: LNHNV and YYDKDF (reference sequence). V lost 4 bases, J lost 6 bases, and 7 bases lay in between. This CDR3 is built from 12 residues. The CDR3 region is CATSTTSNEQFF. DNA of the CDR3: TGTGCCACCAGCACCACTAGCAATGAGCAGTTCTTC.

The chain has TRBV24-1 and TRBJ2-1; maybe TRBD1 (6 bases). V was cut by 3 bases and J by 8 bases, with 10 bases left in between. The CDR3 is 13 residues long. CDR1 KGHDR and CDR2 SFDVKD come from the germline V gene. CDR3 nucleotides: TGTGCCACCAGTGATCAGGGGTCGGATGAGCAGTTCTTC. Its translation: CATSDQGSDEQFF.

The gene calls are TRBV3-1 (or the pseudogene TRBV3-2) and TRBJ2-1, with TRBD2 matching over 9 bases. CDR1 is LGHDT and CDR2 is YNNKEL in the germline V gene (reference sequence). The CDR3 is made up of 16 amino acids. J was trimmed by 5 bases and V by 4 bases; bases with no gene match: 9. The CDR3 region has the DNA TGTGCCAGCAGCCCTCGTGGGCTAGCGGGGAACAATGAGCAGTTCTTC. Translation gives CASSPRGLAGNNEQFF.

The CDR3 sequence is CASSYSPGVSTDTQYF. CDR3 DNA: TGTGCCAGCAGTTACTCTCCGGGGGTAAGCACAGATACGCAGTATTTT. The chain links TRBV6-5 to TRBJ2-3, with a weak D call TRBD2 (6 bases). The V end lost 0 bases, the J end lost 0 bases, and 10 bases lay between the germline ends. From germline, CDR1 is MNHEY and CDR2 SVGAGI. The CDR3 consists of 16 residues.

The chain links TRBV7-9 to TRBJ2-7; 7 positions match TRBD2. CDR1 is SEHNR and CDR2 is FQNEAQ in the germline V gene (reference sequence). The V segment lost 5 bases and the J segment 4 bases; nucleotides outside the gene matches: 14. The CDR3 is 16 amino acids. The CDR3 here is CASSPPGSRGIYEQYF. In DNA form, the CDR3 reads TGTGCCAGCAGCCCCCCAGGTTCGCGGGGGATATACGAGCAGTACTTC.

This clone was picked up a small number of times. This chain links TRBV4-1 with TRBJ2-3; 10 positions agree with TRBD1. The germline V gene encodes CDR1 MGHRA and CDR2 YSYEKL. Trimming at V came to 4 bases and at J to 6 bases, leaving 4 bases not matched to a gene. The CDR3 spans 14 residues. The CDR3 DNA reads TGCGCCAGCAGCCGCGGGACAGGGGATGATACGCAGTATTTT. It is translated as CASSRGTGDDTQYF.

The rearrangement joins TRBV9 to TRBJ2-1; D unclear. CDR3 length equals 15 residues. V gave up 1 base and J gave up 2 bases, with 10 bases separating them. Germline loops: CDR1 SGDLS, CDR2 YYNGEE. The CDR3 loop reads CASSVLGAAYNEQFF. The CDR3 DNA reads TGTGCCAGCAGCGTACTCGGAGCAGCCTACAATGAGCAGTTCTTC.

V is TRBV3-1 (or the pseudogene TRBV3-2) and J is TRBJ1-2; TRBD1 matches at 8 bases. Per germline, CDR1 LGHDT and CDR2 YNNKEL (reference sequence). J lost 5 bases, V lost 4 bases, and 3 bases had no gene match. The CDR3 length is 13 residues. CDR3 loop: CASSLGQAYGYTF. Here the CDR3 DNA reads TGTGCCAGCAGCCTGGGACAGGCGTATGGCTACACCTTC.

On this clone: Additional DNA sequences in this sample encode the identical CDR3. V usage is TRBV3-1 (or the pseudogene TRBV3-2) and J usage is TRBJ1-1; no reliable D call. Per germline, CDR1 LGHDT and CDR2 YNNKEL (reference sequence). The CDR3 is made up of 13 amino acids. Trimming cost V 2 bases and J 3 bases, with 7 bases left between them. The CDR3 here is CASSQRGDTEAFF. CDR3 nucleotide sequence: TGTGCCAGCAGCCAACGGGGTGACACTGAAGCTTTCTTT.

This sequence joins TRBV19 and TRBJ1-2; D remains unclear. The germline V gene encodes CDR1 LNHDA and CDR2 SQIVND (reference sequence). Trimming shortened V by 3 bases and J by 8 bases, and 10 bases separated the two germline ends. This CDR3 is built from 12 residues. The CDR3 protein is CASSMTRGGYTF. In DNA form, the CDR3 reads TGTGCCAGTAGTATGACTCGAGGGGGCTACACCTTC.

The rearrangement uses TRBV11-2 and TRBJ2-1, with 10 bases identical to TRBD2. CDR3 size: 15 residues. CDR1 and CDR2 (germline): SGHAT, FQNNGV. The trim removed 1 base at V and 3 bases at J, leaving 0 bases unmatched. The CDR3 sequence is CASSLGTSGYNEQFF. CDR3 coding DNA: TGTGCCAGCAGCTTAGGGACTAGCGGCTACAATGAGCAGTTCTTC.

The chain links TRBV2 to TRBJ2-7; D is unclear. The CDR3 contains 11 residues. V lost 10 bases and J lost 3, with 10 bases in between. CDR1 is SNHLY, CDR2 FYNNEI, per germline. CDR3 in amino acids: CAINRDYEQYF. In DNA form, the CDR3 reads TGTGCCATCAACAGAGACTACGAGCAGTACTTC. The full variable domain, in which reference TRBV2 and TRBJ2-7 provide the parts outside the CDR3, is EPEVTQTPSHQVTQMGQEVILRCVPISNHLYFYWYRQILGQKVEFLVSFYNNEISEKSEIFDDQFSVERPDGSNFTLKIRSTKLEDSAMYFCAINRDYEQYFGPGTRLTVT.

This rearrangement joins TRBV5-1 to TRBJ1-4; possibly TRBD1 for D (6 bases). The CDR3 contains 14 residues. The germline gives CDR1 SGHRS, CDR2 YFSETQ. Trimming pared 4 bases from V and 7 bases from J, leaving 14 bases between. The CDR3 DNA reads as TGCGCCAGCAGCGGGGGACAATTTCCTGAAAAACTGTTTTTT. Its translation is CASSGGQFPEKLFF.

The J gene is TRBJ1-2, the V gene TRBV6-5, with TRBD1 matching 9 bases. This CDR3 region has 12 residues. V shed 6 bases, J shed 8 bases, and the junction held 4 bases outside the gene matches. Per germline, CDR1 MNHEY and CDR2 SVGAGI. The CDR3 DNA follows: TGTGCCAGCAGCGGGACAGGGACCGGCTACACCTTC. It codes for CASSGTGTGYTF.